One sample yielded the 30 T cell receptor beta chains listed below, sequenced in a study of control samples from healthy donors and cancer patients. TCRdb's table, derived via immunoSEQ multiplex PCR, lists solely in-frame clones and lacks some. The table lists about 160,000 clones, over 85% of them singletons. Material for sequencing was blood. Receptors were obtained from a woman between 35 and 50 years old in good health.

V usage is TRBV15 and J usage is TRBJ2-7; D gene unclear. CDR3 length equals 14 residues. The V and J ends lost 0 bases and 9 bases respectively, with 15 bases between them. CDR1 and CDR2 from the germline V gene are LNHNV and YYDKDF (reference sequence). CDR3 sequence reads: CATSRDGPAWGQYF. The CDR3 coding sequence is TGTGCCACCAGCAGAGATGGGCCAGCTTGGGGGCAGTACTTC. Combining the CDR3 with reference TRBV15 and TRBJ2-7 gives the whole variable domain DAMVIQNPRYQVTQFGKPVTLSCSQTLNHNVMYWYQQKSSQAPKLLFHYYDKDFNNEADTPDNFQSRRPNTSFCFLDIRSPGLGDTAMYLCATSRDGPAWGQYFGPGTRLTVT.

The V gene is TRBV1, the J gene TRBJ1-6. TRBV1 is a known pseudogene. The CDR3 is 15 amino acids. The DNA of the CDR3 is TGCACCAGCAGCCTCGGGGGGGGAGGCAATTCACCCCTCCACTTT. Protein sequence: CTSSLGGGGNSPLHF.

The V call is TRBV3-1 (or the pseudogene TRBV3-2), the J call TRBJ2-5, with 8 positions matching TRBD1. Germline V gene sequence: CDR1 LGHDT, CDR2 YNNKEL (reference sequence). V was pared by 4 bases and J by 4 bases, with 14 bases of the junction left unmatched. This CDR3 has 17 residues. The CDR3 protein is CASSPRTGRPKGETQYF. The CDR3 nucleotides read TGTGCCAGCAGCCCCCGGACAGGGCGGCCCAAGGGAGAGACCCAGTACTTC.

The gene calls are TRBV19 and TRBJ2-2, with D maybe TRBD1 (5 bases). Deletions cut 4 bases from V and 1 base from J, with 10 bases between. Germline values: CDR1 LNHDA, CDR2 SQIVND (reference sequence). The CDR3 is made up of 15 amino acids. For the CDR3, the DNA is TGTGCCAGTAGTAGGAGCCAGGGGAACACCGGGGAGCTGTTTTTT. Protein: CASSRSQGNTGELFF. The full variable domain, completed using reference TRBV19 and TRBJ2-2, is DGGITQSPKYLFRKEGQNVTLSCEQNLNHDAMYWYRQDPGQGLRLIYYSQIVNDFQKGDIAEGYSVSREKKESFPLTVTSAQKNPTAFYLCASSRSQGNTGELFFGEGSRLTVL.

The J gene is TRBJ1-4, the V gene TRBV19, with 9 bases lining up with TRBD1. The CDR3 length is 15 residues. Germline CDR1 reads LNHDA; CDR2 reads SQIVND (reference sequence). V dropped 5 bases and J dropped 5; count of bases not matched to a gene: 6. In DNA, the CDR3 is TGTGCCAGTAGTTTTGGGGGGACAGGGAATGAAAAACTGTTTTTT. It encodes CASSFGGTGNEKLFF.

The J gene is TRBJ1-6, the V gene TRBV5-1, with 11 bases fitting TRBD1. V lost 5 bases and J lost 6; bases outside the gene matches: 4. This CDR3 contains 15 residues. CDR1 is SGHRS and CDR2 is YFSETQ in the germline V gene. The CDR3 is CASRFGTGGNSPLHF. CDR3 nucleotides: TGCGCCAGCAGATTTGGGACAGGGGGTAATTCACCCCTCCACTTT.

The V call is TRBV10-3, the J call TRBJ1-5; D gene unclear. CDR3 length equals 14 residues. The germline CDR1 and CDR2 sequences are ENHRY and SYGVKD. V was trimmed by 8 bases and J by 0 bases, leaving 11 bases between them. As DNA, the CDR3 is TGTGCCATCCGAGACAATTATAGCAATCAGCCCCAGCATTTT. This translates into CAIRDNYSNQPQHF.

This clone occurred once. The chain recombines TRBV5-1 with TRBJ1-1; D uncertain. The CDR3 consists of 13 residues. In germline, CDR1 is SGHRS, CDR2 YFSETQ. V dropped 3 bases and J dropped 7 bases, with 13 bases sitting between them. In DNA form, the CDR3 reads TGCGCCAGCAGCTGGAGAACAACGGGTGAAGCTTTCTTT. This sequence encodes CASSWRTTGEAFF.

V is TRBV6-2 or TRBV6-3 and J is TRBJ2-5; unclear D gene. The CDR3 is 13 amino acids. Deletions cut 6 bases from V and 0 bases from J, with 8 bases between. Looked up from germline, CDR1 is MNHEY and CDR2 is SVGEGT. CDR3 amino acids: CASSIGYQETQYF. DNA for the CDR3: TGTGCCAGCAGCATAGGGTACCAAGAGACCCAGTACTTC.

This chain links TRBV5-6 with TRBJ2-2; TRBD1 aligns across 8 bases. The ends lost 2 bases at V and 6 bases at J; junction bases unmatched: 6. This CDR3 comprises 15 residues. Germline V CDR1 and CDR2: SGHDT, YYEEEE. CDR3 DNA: TGTGCCAGCAGCTTTTACAGGGGGTCACCCGGGGAGCTGTTTTTT. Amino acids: CASSFYRGSPGELFF. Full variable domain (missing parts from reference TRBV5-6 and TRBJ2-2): DAGVTQSPTHLIKTRGQQVTLRCSPKSGHDTVSWYQQALGQGPQFIFQYYEEEERQRGNFPDRFSGHQFPNYSSELNVNALLLGDSALYLCASSFYRGSPGELFFGEGSRLTVL.

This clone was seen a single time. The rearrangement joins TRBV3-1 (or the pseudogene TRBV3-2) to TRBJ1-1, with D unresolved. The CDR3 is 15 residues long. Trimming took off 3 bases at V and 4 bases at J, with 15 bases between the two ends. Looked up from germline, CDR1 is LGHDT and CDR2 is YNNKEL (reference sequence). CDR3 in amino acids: CASSQTRSRGTEAFF. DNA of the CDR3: TGTGCCAGCAGCCAGACACGAAGCCGGGGCACTGAAGCTTTCTTT.

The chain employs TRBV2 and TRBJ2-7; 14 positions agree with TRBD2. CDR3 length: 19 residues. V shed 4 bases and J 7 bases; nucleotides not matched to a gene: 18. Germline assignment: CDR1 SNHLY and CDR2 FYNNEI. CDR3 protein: CASSGPGLAGATSLREQYF. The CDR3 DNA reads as TGTGCCAGCAGTGGCCCGGGACTAGCGGGGGCCACATCCCTACGGGAGCAGTACTTC.

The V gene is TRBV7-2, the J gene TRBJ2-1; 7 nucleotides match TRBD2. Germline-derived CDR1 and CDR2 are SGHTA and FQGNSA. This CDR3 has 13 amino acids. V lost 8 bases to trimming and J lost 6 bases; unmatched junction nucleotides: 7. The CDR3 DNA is TGTGCCAGCCGGGGGGTGGGGGTCAATGAGCAGTTCTTC. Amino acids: CASRGVGVNEQFF.

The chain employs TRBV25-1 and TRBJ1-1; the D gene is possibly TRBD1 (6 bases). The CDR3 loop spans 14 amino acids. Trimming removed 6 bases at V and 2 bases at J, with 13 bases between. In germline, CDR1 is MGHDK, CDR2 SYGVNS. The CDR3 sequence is CASRGGWVNTEAFF. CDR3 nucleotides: TGTGCCAGCAGAGGGGGTTGGGTCAACACTGAAGCTTTCTTT.

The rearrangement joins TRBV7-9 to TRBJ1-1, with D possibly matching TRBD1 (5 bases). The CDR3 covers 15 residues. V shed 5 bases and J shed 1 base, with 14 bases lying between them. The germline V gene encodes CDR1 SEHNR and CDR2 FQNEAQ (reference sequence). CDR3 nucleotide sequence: TGTGCCAGCAGCCGCCCGACAGAGGGGAACACTGAAGCTTTCTTT. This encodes CASSRPTEGNTEAFF.

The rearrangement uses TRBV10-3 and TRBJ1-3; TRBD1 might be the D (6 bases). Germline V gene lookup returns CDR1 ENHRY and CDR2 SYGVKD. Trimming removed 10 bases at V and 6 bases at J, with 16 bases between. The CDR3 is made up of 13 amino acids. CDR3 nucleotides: TGTGCCACCACCCTTGACAGGCAAAACACCATATATTTT. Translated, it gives CATTLDRQNTIYF.

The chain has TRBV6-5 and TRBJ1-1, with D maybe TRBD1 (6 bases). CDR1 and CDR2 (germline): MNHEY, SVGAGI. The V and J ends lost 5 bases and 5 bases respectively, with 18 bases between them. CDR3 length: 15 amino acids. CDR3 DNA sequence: TGTGCCAGCAGTCAAAACAGGGTAGGGGCTACTGAAGCTTTCTTT. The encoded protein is CASSQNRVGATEAFF.

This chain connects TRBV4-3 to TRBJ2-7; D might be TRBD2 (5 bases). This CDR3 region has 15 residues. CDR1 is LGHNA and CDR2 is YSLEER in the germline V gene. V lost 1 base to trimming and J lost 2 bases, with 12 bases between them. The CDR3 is CASSQVVGDTYEQYF. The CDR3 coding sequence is TGCGCCAGCAGCCAAGTTGTCGGGGATACCTACGAGCAGTACTTC.

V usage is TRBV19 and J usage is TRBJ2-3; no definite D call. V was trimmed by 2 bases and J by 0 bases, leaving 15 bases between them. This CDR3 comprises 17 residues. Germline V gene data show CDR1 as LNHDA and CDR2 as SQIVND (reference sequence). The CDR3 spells CASSISLSVYSTDTQYF. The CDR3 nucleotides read TGTGCCAGTAGTATATCCCTTTCAGTATATAGCACAGATACGCAGTATTTT.

CDR3 sequence: CASSPREMNTEAFF. In DNA, the CDR3 is TGTGCCAGCTCACCCAGGGAAATGAACACTGAAGCTTTCTTT. This chain joins TRBV18 and TRBJ1-1; the D gene is possibly TRBD1 (5 bases). The V gene's germline CDR1 is KGHSH and CDR2 LQKENI. This CDR3 contains 14 residues. The V gene lost 3 bases and the J gene lost 0 bases, with 8 bases spanning the gap.

For the CDR3, the DNA is TGCGCCAGCAGCCAAGATGGGATGTCAAGCTATGGCTACACCTTC. Protein: CASSQDGMSSYGYTF. This chain links TRBV4-3 with TRBJ1-2; D is undetermined. CDR1 LGHNA and CDR2 YSLEER come from the germline V gene. CDR3 length: 15 amino acids. V lost 0 bases and J lost 4, with 12 bases in between.

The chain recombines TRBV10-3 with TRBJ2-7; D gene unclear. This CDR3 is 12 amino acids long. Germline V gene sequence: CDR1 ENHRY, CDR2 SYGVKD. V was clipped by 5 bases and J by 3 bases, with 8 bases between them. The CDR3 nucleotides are TGTGCCATCAGTAGAGATAACTACGAGCAGTACTTC. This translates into CAISRDNYEQYF.

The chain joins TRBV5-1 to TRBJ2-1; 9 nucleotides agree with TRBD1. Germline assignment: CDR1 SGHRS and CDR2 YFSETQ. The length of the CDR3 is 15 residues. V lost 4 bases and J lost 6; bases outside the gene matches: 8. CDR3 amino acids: CASSPRTGVPNEQFF. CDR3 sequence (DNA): TGCGCCAGCAGCCCAAGGACAGGGGTCCCCAATGAGCAGTTCTTC.

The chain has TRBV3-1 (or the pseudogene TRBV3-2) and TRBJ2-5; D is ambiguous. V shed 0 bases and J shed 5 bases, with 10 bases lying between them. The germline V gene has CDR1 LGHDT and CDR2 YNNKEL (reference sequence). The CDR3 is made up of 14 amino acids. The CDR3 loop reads CASSQDLAVETQYF. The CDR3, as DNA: TGTGCCAGCAGCCAAGATCTGGCCGTTGAGACCCAGTACTTC.

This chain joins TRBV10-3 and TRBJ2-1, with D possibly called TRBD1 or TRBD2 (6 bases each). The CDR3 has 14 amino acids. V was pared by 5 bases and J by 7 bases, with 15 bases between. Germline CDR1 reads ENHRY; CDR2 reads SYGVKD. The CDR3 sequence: CAISSSGAGNEQFF. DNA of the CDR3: TGTGCCATCAGTAGCTCGGGGGCCGGGAATGAGCAGTTCTTC.

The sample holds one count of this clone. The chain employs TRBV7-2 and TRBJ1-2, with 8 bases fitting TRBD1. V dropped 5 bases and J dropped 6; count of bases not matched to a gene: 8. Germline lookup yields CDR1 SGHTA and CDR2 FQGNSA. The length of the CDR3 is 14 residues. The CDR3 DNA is TGTGCCAGCAGCCTTCGCAGGGGGCGAGATGGCTACACCTTC. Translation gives CASSLRRGRDGYTF.

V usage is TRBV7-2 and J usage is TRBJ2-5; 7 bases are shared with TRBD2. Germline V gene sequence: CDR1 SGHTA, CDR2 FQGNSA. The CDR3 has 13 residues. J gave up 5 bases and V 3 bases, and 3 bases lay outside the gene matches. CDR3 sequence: CASSFLGGETQYF. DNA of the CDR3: TGTGCCAGCAGCTTTTTGGGGGGGGAGACCCAGTACTTC.

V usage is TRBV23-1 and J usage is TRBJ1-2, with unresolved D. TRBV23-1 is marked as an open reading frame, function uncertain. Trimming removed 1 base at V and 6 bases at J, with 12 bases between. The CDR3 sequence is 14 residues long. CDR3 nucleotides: TGCGCCAGCAGTCAATATCCAAACTCGGATGGCTACACCTTC. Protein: CASSQYPNSDGYTF.

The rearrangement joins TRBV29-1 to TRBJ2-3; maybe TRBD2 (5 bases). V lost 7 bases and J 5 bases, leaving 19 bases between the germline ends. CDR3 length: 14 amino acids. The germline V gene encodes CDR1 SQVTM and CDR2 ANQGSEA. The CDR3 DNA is TGCAGCGCGGGGAGTTTAAGGGTACGAGATACGCAGTATTTT. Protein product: CSAGSLRVRDTQYF.

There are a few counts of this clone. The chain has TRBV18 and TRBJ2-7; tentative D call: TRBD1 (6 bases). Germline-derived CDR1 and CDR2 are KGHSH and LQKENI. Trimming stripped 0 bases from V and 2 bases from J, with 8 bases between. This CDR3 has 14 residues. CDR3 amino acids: CASSPPTGTYEQYF. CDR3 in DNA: TGTGCCAGCTCACCACCGACAGGAACCTACGAGCAGTACTTC.